This T cell receptor beta chain came from a study of control samples from healthy donors and cancer patients. The germline CDR1 and CDR2 sequences are KGHDR and SFDVKD. The V gene end was trimmed by 5 bases and the J gene end by 3 bases; junction bases not matched to a gene: 11. This CDR3 is built from 16 residues. Assay used: immunoSEQ multiplex PCR; TCRdb lists only in-frame clones, some missing. The table includes 110,000 or so clones, 90% detected once. Material for sequencing was blood. The chain carries TRBV24-1 and TRBJ2-7; 8 bases are a match to TRBD1. This sequence originates from a human donor in good health. The donor label of this sample is uncertain. CDR3 sequence (DNA): TGTGCCACCAGTGGAGATCCTTCGGGACAGGTCTACGAGCAGTACTTC. Its protein is CATSGDPSGQVYEQYF.